A single T cell receptor (beta chain) is shown here with its context. The antigen remains undetermined. Collection occurred without any documented infections or immune events in donors. Here immunoSEQ multiplex PCR was the method, and the copy in TCRdb shows in-frame clones only, minus some. The repertoire consists of under 95,000 clones, with around 89% occurring once and the leading ten covering around 2.7%. This record belongs to a study of identifying expanded T cells in peripheral blood. Study-wide results and caveats: Technical replicates showed about 1.2 changed clones; two weeks approximately 15; four weeks 19. Clone count variance between approximately two-week samples rose with total template count.

This receptor was obtained from a person between 18 and 75 years old in good health. The sample comprised blood.

CDR3 sequence: CASSQDRGNQPQHF. CDR3 DNA: TGTGCCAGCAGTCAGGACAGGGGGAATCAGCCCCAGCATTTT. V gene TRBV28 combines with J gene TRBJ1-5, with 10 bases identical to TRBD1. Germline CDR1 MDHEN, CDR2 SYDVKM. The trim removed 5 bases at V and 4 bases at J, leaving 2 bases unmatched. The CDR3 loop spans 14 amino acids.